These T cell receptor beta chains were read from a single sample in a study of blood T cell repertoires in COVID-19. TCRdb's table, derived via immunoSEQ multiplex PCR, lists solely in-frame clones and lacks some. There are about 230,000 clones in the sample; under 90% occur only once, and under 2% lies in the top ten. Sequenced material: PBMCs or T cells enriched from blood (not recorded which). The receptor set was obtained from a man between 60 and 75 years old who had recovered from COVID-19. The CDR3 runs from the conserved cysteine through the conserved F or W. The D gene is left open where the match is weak. Size tells how often a clone was seen (once, few, many) or the class of an expanded clone, and some rows leave it out.

clone size: NA
J gene: TRBJ1-1
D gene: TRBD1
V gene: TRBV10-2
CDR3 DNA: TGCGCCAGCAGGGGGGACAGGGGTTGGGCTGAAGCTTTCTTT
CDR3 protein: CASRGDRGWAEAFF

clone size: once
J gene: TRBJ2-7
D gene: TRBD2
V gene: TRBV5-1
CDR3 DNA: TGCGCCAGCAGCGAGACTAGCGGGCCCTACGAGCAGTACTTC
CDR3 protein: CASSETSGPYEQYF

clone size: NA
J gene: TRBJ2-7
D gene: TRBD1
V gene: TRBV5-1
CDR3 DNA: TGCGCCAGCAGCCCCTGGACAGGGGGCGGGGAGCAGTACTTC
CDR3 protein: CASSPWTGGGEQYF

clone size: NA
J gene: TRBJ1-1
D gene: TRBD1
V gene: TRBV19
CDR3 DNA: TGTGCCAGTAGTATCACAGGGGGCTTGGTGAACACTGAAGCTTTCTTT
CDR3 protein: CASSITGGLVNTEAFF

clone size: NA
J gene: TRBJ2-2
D gene: TRBD2
V gene: TRBV7-2
CDR3 DNA: TGTGCCAGCAGCTTAGTCCCGGGGGGGTTCGACGGGGAGCTGTTTTTT
CDR3 protein: CASSLVPGGFDGELFF

clone size: NA
J gene: TRBJ1-1
D gene: TRBD1
V gene: TRBV19
CDR3 DNA: TGTGCCACCGCGGACAGGGGAGACACTGAAGCTTTCTTT
CDR3 protein: CATADRGDTEAFF

clone size: NA
J gene: TRBJ1-1
D gene: NA
V gene: TRBV10-1
CDR3 DNA: TGCGCCAGCAGTGGAAAGGACATGAACACTGAAGCTTTCTTT
CDR3 protein: CASSGKDMNTEAFF

clone size: NA
J gene: TRBJ2-1
D gene: NA
V gene: TRBV5-4
CDR3 DNA: TGTGCCAGCAGCTTGGGCAGCTACAATGAGCAGTTCTTC
CDR3 protein: CASSLGSYNEQFF

clone size: NA
J gene: TRBJ1-1
D gene: TRBD1
V gene: TRBV6-1
CDR3 DNA: TGTGCCAGCAGTGACCTCCGGGGGACAGGGAACACTGAAGCTTTCTTT
CDR3 protein: CASSDLRGTGNTEAFF

clone size: NA
J gene: TRBJ2-6
D gene: TRBD1
V gene: TRBV7-9
CDR3 DNA: TGTGCCAGCAGCTTATTGACAGGGGGCTCTGGGGCCAACGTCCTGACTTTC
CDR3 protein: CASSLLTGGSGANVLTF

clone size: NA
J gene: TRBJ2-2
D gene: NA
V gene: TRBV18
CDR3 DNA: TGTGCCAGCTCCCGTACTAACACCGGGGAGCTGTTTTTT
CDR3 protein: CASSRTNTGELFF

clone size: NA
J gene: TRBJ2-4
D gene: TRBD2
V gene: TRBV4-3
CDR3 DNA: TGCGCCAGCAGCCAGGAGACTAGCGGGGGGAGGAGGAACATTCAGTACTTC
CDR3 protein: CASSQETSGGRRNIQYF

clone size: NA
J gene: TRBJ2-2
D gene: TRBD1
V gene: TRBV6-5
CDR3 DNA: TGTGCCAGCAAAGGACAGGGATTTACCGGGGAGCTGTTTTTT
CDR3 protein: CASKGQGFTGELFF

clone size: NA
J gene: TRBJ1-1
D gene: NA
V gene: TRBV13
CDR3 DNA: TGTGCCAGCAGCTTAGGCCTTTGGGGCTCGAACACTGAAGCTTTCTTT
CDR3 protein: CASSLGLWGSNTEAFF

clone size: NA
J gene: TRBJ2-5
D gene: NA
V gene: TRBV4-3
CDR3 DNA: TGCGCCAGCAGCCAAGTCTCGGAGTCGACCCAGTACTTC
CDR3 protein: CASSQVSESTQYF

clone size: once
J gene: TRBJ2-6
D gene: TRBD1
V gene: TRBV19
CDR3 DNA: TGTGCCAGTAGTATGAGGGGGACAGGCATCACTGGGGCCAACGTCCTGACTTTC
CDR3 protein: CASSMRGTGITGANVLTF

clone size: NA
J gene: TRBJ1-5
D gene: NA
V gene: TRBV5-5
CDR3 DNA: TGTGCCAGCAGCTTGGTAGCAGGGGGCAATCAGCCCCAGCATTTT
CDR3 protein: CASSLVAGGNQPQHF

clone size: once
J gene: TRBJ1-1
D gene: NA
V gene: TRBV19
CDR3 DNA: TGTGCCAGTAGTAGGCTGGGGCAGACTGAAGCTTTCTTT
CDR3 protein: CASSRLGQTEAFF

clone size: NA
J gene: TRBJ2-5
D gene: NA
V gene: TRBV11-2
CDR3 DNA: TGTGCCAGCAGCCAAAACAGCCCAGAAGAGACCCAGTACTTC
CDR3 protein: CASSQNSPEETQYF

clone size: NA
J gene: TRBJ1-4
D gene: NA
V gene: TRBV7-8
CDR3 DNA: TGTGCCAGCAGCCCACAGCGGGGGGGAAAACTGTTTTTT
CDR3 protein: CASSPQRGGKLFF

clone size: NA
J gene: TRBJ2-2
D gene: TRBD2
V gene: TRBV7-2
CDR3 DNA: TGTGCCAGCAGCCTCCAAGCGGGGACGAACACCGGGGAGCTGTTTTTT
CDR3 protein: CASSLQAGTNTGELFF

clone size: NA
J gene: TRBJ1-2
D gene: NA
V gene: TRBV18
CDR3 DNA: TGTGCCAGCTCACCACAGGGGGTGAACTATGGCTACACCTTC
CDR3 protein: CASSPQGVNYGYTF

clone size: NA
J gene: TRBJ1-2
D gene: TRBD1
V gene: TRBV7-2
CDR3 DNA: TGTGCCAGCAGCCTGGGCGACAGGGAGTATGGCTACACCTTC
CDR3 protein: CASSLGDREYGYTF

clone size: NA
J gene: TRBJ2-2
D gene: TRBD2
V gene: TRBV2
CDR3 DNA: TGTGCCAGCAGTGGGCTAGCGGGGGCCACCGGGGAGCTGTTTTTT
CDR3 protein: CASSGLAGATGELFF

clone size: NA
J gene: TRBJ2-1
D gene: NA
V gene: TRBV2
CDR3 DNA: TGTGCCAGCAAGGCAACAGGGGGAGGGAATGAGCAGTTCTTC
CDR3 protein: CASKATGGGNEQFF

clone size: NA
J gene: TRBJ1-5
D gene: NA
V gene: TRBV19
CDR3 DNA: TGTGCCAGTAGTAGTCTCTGGAGGCAGCCCCAGCATTTT
CDR3 protein: CASSSLWRQPQHF

clone size: NA
J gene: TRBJ1-5
D gene: TRBD1
V gene: TRBV5-1
CDR3 DNA: TGCGCCAGCAGCATAGGGACAGGGGGCAATCAGCCCCAGCATTTT
CDR3 protein: CASSIGTGGNQPQHF

clone size: NA
J gene: TRBJ1-2
D gene: TRBD1
V gene: TRBV6-1
CDR3 DNA: TGTGCCAGCAGTTCCCAGGACAGGGTTGTTAGTGGCTACACCTTC
CDR3 protein: CASSSQDRVVSGYTF

clone size: NA
J gene: TRBJ1-2
D gene: TRBD1
V gene: TRBV19
CDR3 DNA: TGTGCCAGTAGTTCTCAGGGGGGCAATGGCTACACCTTC
CDR3 protein: CASSSQGGNGYTF

clone size: few
J gene: TRBJ1-1
D gene: NA
V gene: TRBV4-2
CDR3 DNA: TGTGCCAGCAGCCCTACTAATATGAACACTGAAGCTTTCTTT
CDR3 protein: CASSPTNMNTEAFF

clone size: NA
J gene: TRBJ1-5
D gene: NA
V gene: TRBV4-3
CDR3 DNA: TGCGCCAGCAGCCTCAATAAGTTAGCCAATCAGCCCCAGCATTTT
CDR3 protein: CASSLNKLANQPQHF

clone size: NA
J gene: TRBJ1-1
D gene: NA
V gene: TRBV18
CDR3 DNA: TGTGCCAGCTCACCCGGTCTGAACACTGAAGCTTTCTTT
CDR3 protein: CASSPGLNTEAFF

clone size: NA
J gene: TRBJ1-1
D gene: TRBD1
V gene: TRBV6-5
CDR3 DNA: TGTGCCAGCAGTTACTCCGGAGGGACAGGGACTGAAGCTTTCTTT
CDR3 protein: CASSYSGGTGTEAFF

clone size: NA
J gene: TRBJ1-2
D gene: NA
V gene: TRBV29-1
CDR3 DNA: TGCAGCGTTGCGATGGTCGGGGGCTACACCTTC
CDR3 protein: CSVAMVGGYTF

clone size: NA
J gene: TRBJ2-5
D gene: NA
V gene: TRBV6-5
CDR3 DNA: TGTGCCAGCACCCGGGGGTCAGAAGAGACCCAGTACTTC
CDR3 protein: CASTRGSEETQYF

clone size: NA
J gene: TRBJ1-2
D gene: NA
V gene: TRBV7-2
CDR3 DNA: TGTGCCAGCAGCTTAGACTCTAACTATGGCTACACCTTC
CDR3 protein: CASSLDSNYGYTF

clone size: many
J gene: TRBJ1-2
D gene: TRBD1
V gene: TRBV29-1
CDR3 DNA: TGCAGCGTTGAAAGACAGGGGGCTAACTATGGCTACACCTTC
CDR3 protein: CSVERQGANYGYTF

clone size: NA
J gene: TRBJ2-7
D gene: TRBD1
V gene: TRBV10-2
CDR3 DNA: TGCGCCAGCAGCCAAACCGGGACAGGGACCTACGAGCAGTACTTC
CDR3 protein: CASSQTGTGTYEQYF

clone size: NA
J gene: TRBJ1-1
D gene: TRBD1
V gene: TRBV29-1
CDR3 DNA: TGCAGCGTTATAGTGACAGGGAAGTTGACTGAAGCTTTCTTT
CDR3 protein: CSVIVTGKLTEAFF

clone size: few
J gene: TRBJ1-5
D gene: TRBD1
V gene: TRBV19
CDR3 DNA: TGTGCCAGTAGTAGCGGACAGGGCTGGCATCAGCCCCAGCATTTT
CDR3 protein: CASSSGQGWHQPQHF

clone size: NA
J gene: TRBJ1-1
D gene: TRBD1
V gene: TRBV2
CDR3 DNA: TGTGCCAGCAGTTGGGACAGCAACATGAACACTGAAGCTTTCTTT
CDR3 protein: CASSWDSNMNTEAFF

clone size: NA
J gene: TRBJ2-3
D gene: NA
V gene: TRBV7-3
CDR3 DNA: TGTGCCAGCAGCCCAAGACTCCTGGGAGATACGCAGTATTTT
CDR3 protein: CASSPRLLGDTQYF

clone size: NA
J gene: TRBJ2-3
D gene: TRBD2
V gene: TRBV5-1
CDR3 DNA: TGCGCCAGCAGCTCGGGACTAGCGGGGTACTACACAGATACGCAGTATTTT
CDR3 protein: CASSSGLAGYYTDTQYF

clone size: NA
J gene: TRBJ2-2
D gene: TRBD2
V gene: TRBV5-1
CDR3 DNA: TGCGCCAGCAGCTTGGTTGCGGGGGACAACACCGGGGAGCTGTTTTTT
CDR3 protein: CASSLVAGDNTGELFF

clone size: NA
J gene: TRBJ1-1
D gene: NA
V gene: TRBV5-1
CDR3 DNA: TGCGCCAGCAGCACGGGACACATGAACACTGAAGCTTTCTTT
CDR3 protein: CASSTGHMNTEAFF

clone size: NA
J gene: TRBJ2-3
D gene: TRBD2
V gene: TRBV3-1/TRBV3-2
CDR3 DNA: TGTGCCAGCAGCGACTCGGGACTAGCGGGGGGGCTTCCAGATACGCAGTATTTT
CDR3 protein: CASSDSGLAGGLPDTQYF

clone size: NA
J gene: TRBJ1-1
D gene: NA
V gene: TRBV3-1/TRBV3-2
CDR3 DNA: TGTGCCAGCAGCCTACAGGGAATCACTGAAGCTTTCTTT
CDR3 protein: CASSLQGITEAFF

clone size: NA
J gene: TRBJ2-3
D gene: NA
V gene: TRBV15
CDR3 DNA: TGTGCCACCAGCCCCGAAGGGGGAGGGCCAGATACGCAGTATTTT
CDR3 protein: CATSPEGGGPDTQYF

clone size: NA
J gene: TRBJ2-1
D gene: NA
V gene: TRBV19
CDR3 DNA: TGTGCCAGTAGTACATCCCCCCTCCCTTGGAGTGATGAGCAGTTCTTC
CDR3 protein: CASSTSPLPWSDEQFF

clone size: NA
J gene: TRBJ1-2
D gene: NA
V gene: TRBV19
CDR3 DNA: TGTGCCAGTACTCCCCCAGGTTCCTATGGCTACACCTTC
CDR3 protein: CASTPPGSYGYTF

clone size: NA
J gene: TRBJ1-2
D gene: TRBD1
V gene: TRBV24-1
CDR3 DNA: TGTGCCACCAGTGGACAGGGGTCAATTGGCTACACCTTC
CDR3 protein: CATSGQGSIGYTF

clone size: NA
J gene: TRBJ1-6
D gene: NA
V gene: TRBV19
CDR3 DNA: TGTGCCAGTAAACTACAGGGCAGCTCCTATAATTCACCCCTCCACTTT
CDR3 protein: CASKLQGSSYNSPLHF

clone size: NA
J gene: TRBJ1-1
D gene: NA
V gene: TRBV5-6
CDR3 DNA: TGTGCCAGCAGCTTAAGCACCTACACTGAAGCTTTCTTT
CDR3 protein: CASSLSTYTEAFF

clone size: NA
J gene: TRBJ1-2
D gene: NA
V gene: TRBV13
CDR3 DNA: TGTGCCAGCAGCTTAGACGGAGACTATGGCTACACCTTC
CDR3 protein: CASSLDGDYGYTF

clone size: NA
J gene: TRBJ1-4
D gene: NA
V gene: TRBV12-3/TRBV12-4
CDR3 DNA: TGTGCCAGCAGTCCAGGACAGAGACAAAAACTGTTTTTT
CDR3 protein: CASSPGQRQKLFF

clone size: NA
J gene: TRBJ1-2
D gene: NA
V gene: TRBV2
CDR3 DNA: TGTGCCAGCCCTGCAAGGGAGGTCTATGGCTACACCTTC
CDR3 protein: CASPAREVYGYTF

clone size: NA
J gene: TRBJ1-4
D gene: NA
V gene: TRBV20-1
CDR3 DNA: TGCAGTGCTAGTGAGGAAGGGGGGGCGACTAATGAAAAACTGTTTTTT
CDR3 protein: CSASEEGGATNEKLFF

clone size: NA
J gene: TRBJ2-1
D gene: TRBD1
V gene: TRBV30
CDR3 DNA: TGTGCCTGGAGTGTTAGTCAGGGGGCTGGGAATGAGCAGTTCTTC
CDR3 protein: CAWSVSQGAGNEQFF

clone size: once
J gene: TRBJ2-7
D gene: NA
V gene: TRBV5-1
CDR3 DNA: TGCGCCAGCAGCTTGGGGCTAGCGAGGACCTACGAGCAGTACTTC
CDR3 protein: CASSLGLARTYEQYF

clone size: NA
J gene: TRBJ2-1
D gene: TRBD2
V gene: TRBV3-1/TRBV3-2
CDR3 DNA: TGTGCCAGCAGCCAAGATTGGTATGCGACTAGCGGGGGTGGGGAGCAGTTCTTC
CDR3 protein: CASSQDWYATSGGGEQFF